The entry below gives a single T cell receptor (beta chain) sequence along with its context. Its antigen is unknown. V lost 5 bases to trimming and J lost 11 bases; unmatched junction nucleotides: 6. The CDR3 is 13 residues long. Germline V lookup: CDR1 SGHAT, CDR2 FQNNGV. The sample is drawn from a study of graft-versus-host responses after intestinal transplantation. For the study at large: After anti-thymocyte globulin induction, recipients took tacrolimus and steroids for three to four years.

Only in-frame clones appear in the TCRdb table, and some are missing; sequencing was by immunoSEQ multiplex PCR. This table holds approximately 97,000 clones, 90% to 95% found once. Whole-study results and caveats: GvH clones detected in recipient marrow included some appearing first in ileum or blood. Graft-donor T cell macrochimerism coincided with high graft-versus-host to host-versus-graft clonal ratios in allografts. HvG clone declines early post-transplant were associated with peak circulating GvH levels.

V and J are TRBV11-2 and TRBJ1-6, with 7 bases matching TRBD1. This TCR derives from a human donor who was the organ donor for an intestinal transplant. This material consisted of unstimulated CD4+ T cells sorted from spleen or lymph node cells, taken before transplant. The CDR3 DNA follows: TGTGCCAGCAGCATCCGACAGGGAACACCCCTCCACTTT. Its protein product is CASSIRQGTPLHF.